The rows below give T cell receptor beta chains drawn from one sample of a study of cytomegalovirus exposure and HLA in healthy donors. Produced via immunoSEQ multiplex PCR; TCRdb's table is partial and in-frame only. This table holds some 180,000 clones, around 87% found once. Sequencing was carried out using PBMCs. These receptors originate from a boy between 2 and 10 years old in good health and CMV-seronegative. The CDR3 runs from the conserved cysteine through the conserved F or W. A D gene is named only where the DNA matches it firmly. Some rows mark clone size as missing; the rest say once, few, many or name a class of expanded clone.

v_call	d_call	j_call	clone_size	cdr3_aa	cdr3_nt
TRBV7-9	.	TRBJ2-7	once	CASSLILEQYF	TGTGCCAGCAGCTTAATTCTCGAGCAGTACTTC
TRBV2	.	TRBJ1-2	.	CASSDEGRGYGYTF	TGTGCCAGCAGTGATGAGGGGAGGGGCTATGGCTACACCTTC
TRBV4-2	TRBD2	TRBJ2-1	.	CASSHELSGVDEQFF	TGTGCCAGCAGCCATGAACTTAGCGGGGTCGATGAGCAGTTCTTC
TRBV6-5	TRBD1	TRBJ1-2	few	CASSPGTGSYGYTF	TGTGCCAGCAGTCCCGGGACAGGGAGCTATGGCTACACCTTC
TRBV28	.	TRBJ1-1	.	CASSLGGFGGIVTEAFF	TGTGCCAGCAGTCTCGGGGGGTTTGGTGGGATAGTAACTGAAGCTTTCTTT
TRBV6-1	.	TRBJ1-4	.	CASSEVHATNEKLFF	TGTGCCAGCAGTGAAGTTCATGCAACTAATGAAAAACTGTTTTTT
TRBV28	TRBD1	TRBJ1-2	once	CASSFSLGQGPYGYTF	TGTGCCAGCAGTTTCTCCCTCGGACAGGGGCCCTATGGCTACACCTTC
TRBV29-1	.	TRBJ1-1	.	CSVGQRMNTEAFF	TGCAGCGTTGGACAAAGAATGAACACTGAAGCTTTCTTT
TRBV7-9	TRBD1	TRBJ1-1	.	CASSAAPGGNTEAFF	TGTGCCAGCAGCGCTGCTCCAGGGGGGAACACTGAAGCTTTCTTT
TRBV27	.	TRBJ1-3	.	CASSPRVATTGNTIYF	TGTGCCAGCAGTCCCCGTGTAGCGACCACTGGAAACACCATATATTTT
TRBV15	.	TRBJ2-1	.	CATSRDYAGNKNEQFF	TGTGCCACCAGCAGAGATTACGCAGGGAACAAAAATGAGCAGTTCTTC
TRBV4-2	.	TRBJ1-2	.	CASSQDGQTGGRSGYTF	TGTGCCAGCAGCCAAGATGGGCAGACAGGAGGACGGAGTGGCTACACCTTC
TRBV5-8	TRBD2	TRBJ2-1	.	CASSLGTSGNNEQFF	TGTGCCAGCAGCTTGGGCACTAGCGGCAACAATGAGCAGTTCTTC
TRBV30	TRBD1	TRBJ1-2	.	CAWSWDRPLLYDGYTF	TGTGCCTGGAGTTGGGACAGACCACTCCTATATGATGGCTACACCTTC
TRBV7-9	.	TRBJ1-5	.	CASSLGGPGAQHF	TGTGCCAGCAGCTTAGGAGGGCCGGGCGCCCAGCATTTT
TRBV5-1	TRBD2	TRBJ2-1	few	CASSLVLAGAPNEQFF	TGCGCCAGCAGCTTGGTGCTAGCGGGGGCTCCCAATGAGCAGTTCTTC
TRBV5-1	TRBD1	TRBJ2-3	.	CASSGGQGPTDTQYF	TGCGCCAGCAGCGGAGGACAGGGGCCCACAGATACGCAGTATTTT
TRBV9	TRBD1	TRBJ2-3	.	CASSVGGVTGTSTDTQYF	TGTGCCAGCAGCGTAGGAGGGGTGACAGGGACCAGCACAGATACGCAGTATTTT
TRBV6-5	TRBD1	TRBJ1-6	.	CASSYDGTGYSPLHF	TGTGCCAGCAGTTATGATGGGACAGGGTATTCACCCCTCCACTTT
TRBV28	TRBD1	TRBJ1-2	few	CASTGQGALNYGYTF	TGTGCCAGCACGGGACAGGGGGCGCTGAACTATGGCTACACCTTC
TRBV5-1	TRBD1	TRBJ2-7	.	CASSWGQGPYEQYF	TGCGCCAGCAGCTGGGGACAGGGTCCCTACGAGCAGTACTTC
TRBV28	.	TRBJ1-5	.	CASPDSNQPQHF	TGTGCCAGCCCAGATAGCAATCAGCCCCAGCATTTT
TRBV6-5	TRBD2	TRBJ2-7	few	CASSYSIAGSYEQYF	TGTGCCAGCAGTTACTCCATAGCGGGGTCCTACGAGCAGTACTTC
TRBV5-8	.	TRBJ1-5	.	CASSLLAGDNQPQHF	TGTGCCAGCAGCTTGTTGGCAGGGGATAATCAGCCCCAGCATTTT
TRBV7-9	TRBD1	TRBJ1-1	.	CSSSSRGPGTEAFF	TGTTCCAGCAGCTCAAGGGGGCCTGGCACTGAAGCTTTCTTT
TRBV10-3	TRBD2	TRBJ2-3	.	CAISGRSAGGTDTQYF	TGTGCCATCAGTGGAAGGTCAGCGGGGGGCACAGATACGCAGTATTTT
TRBV7-3	.	TRBJ2-2	.	CASSTPGTGELFF	TGTGCCAGCAGCACCCCAGGCACCGGGGAGCTGTTTTTT
TRBV7-8	.	TRBJ2-2	.	CASSPSRITGELFF	TGTGCCAGCAGCCCATCCAGAATCACCGGGGAGCTGTTTTTT
TRBV5-1	.	TRBJ2-5	.	CASSLSGGVMETQYF	TGCGCCAGCAGCTTGTCGGGGGGCGTAATGGAGACCCAGTACTTC
TRBV18	.	TRBJ1-1	.	CASSLKDGGTEAFF	TGTGCCAGCTCTCTCAAGGACGGAGGCACTGAAGCTTTCTTT
TRBV6-1	.	TRBJ2-4	.	CASSEGGVLIAKNIQYF	TGTGCCAGCAGTGAAGGGGGGGTACTCATAGCCAAAAACATTCAGTACTTC
TRBV2	TRBD1	TRBJ2-7	.	CASSSGQPYEQYF	TGTGCCAGCTCGTCGGGACAGCCCTACGAGCAGTACTTC
TRBV19	TRBD2	TRBJ2-5	.	CASSIAASGKTSVRETQYF	TGTGCCAGTAGTATAGCTGCTAGCGGGAAGACATCGGTAAGAGAGACCCAGTACTTC
TRBV7-2	.	TRBJ2-7	.	CASSFRDSSYEQYF	TGTGCCAGCAGCTTCCGGGACTCCTCCTACGAGCAGTACTTC
TRBV2	TRBD1	TRBJ1-5	.	CASSTDRGRSNQPQHF	TGTGCCAGCAGCACGGACAGGGGGCGGAGCAATCAGCCCCAGCATTTT
TRBV5-1	TRBD1	TRBJ1-1	.	CASSPGTAIDTEAFF	TGCGCCAGCAGCCCGGGGACAGCGATAGACACTGAAGCTTTCTTT
TRBV2	.	TRBJ1-1	.	CASRRWEGRDTEAFF	TGTGCCAGCAGGAGATGGGAGGGGAGGGACACTGAAGCTTTCTTT
TRBV27	.	TRBJ1-5	once	CASSWRGDSNQPQHF	TGTGCCAGCAGTTGGCGCGGGGATAGCAATCAGCCCCAGCATTTT
TRBV7-9	.	TRBJ1-1	once	CASSIYRESNTEAFF	TGTGCCAGCAGCATCTACAGGGAATCGAACACTGAAGCTTTCTTT
TRBV6-1	.	TRBJ1-2	.	CASSDRRSPTDYGYTF	TGTGCCAGCAGTGACCGTAGATCCCCCACCGACTATGGCTACACCTTC
TRBV14	TRBD2	TRBJ2-1	.	CASSQDADSGRAYYNEQFF	TGTGCCAGCAGCCAAGATGCGGATAGCGGGAGGGCCTACTACAATGAGCAGTTCTTC
TRBV19	TRBD1	TRBJ2-7	.	CASSSLQGSDEQYF	TGTGCCAGTAGTTCTTTACAGGGGTCTGACGAGCAGTACTTC
TRBV5-1	TRBD1	TRBJ1-2	.	CASSAWDRENYGYTF	TGCGCCAGCAGCGCGTGGGACAGGGAGAACTATGGCTACACCTTC
TRBV5-1	.	TRBJ2-7	.	CASSSLATDDYEQYF	TGCGCCAGCAGCTCCCTAGCAACAGATGACTACGAGCAGTACTTC
TRBV9	TRBD2	TRBJ2-1	.	CASSVGPSGVYNEQFF	TGTGCCAGCAGCGTAGGCCCTAGCGGGGTTTATAATGAGCAGTTCTTC
TRBV2	TRBD1	TRBJ1-3	.	CASSQGASGNTIYF	TGTGCCAGCAGTCAGGGGGCGTCCGGAAACACCATATATTTT
TRBV27	.	TRBJ1-1	few	CASAESPGGRGNTEAFF	TGTGCCAGCGCTGAGTCCCCCGGTGGCAGGGGGAACACTGAAGCTTTCTTT
TRBV6-4	.	TRBJ1-5	.	CASTRWGEDQPQHF	TGTGCCAGCACCCGATGGGGGGAGGATCAGCCCCAGCATTTT
TRBV6-1	TRBD1	TRBJ2-6	many	CASSGQGDGANVLTF	TGTGCCAGCAGTGGACAGGGGGATGGGGCCAACGTCCTGACTTTC
TRBV4-1	.	TRBJ1-6	.	CASSQDRGNTNSPLHF	TGCGCCAGCAGCCAAGATAGGGGAAATACGAATTCACCCCTCCACTTT
TRBV28	.	TRBJ2-1	.	CASSLDGSSYNEQFF	TGTGCCAGCAGTTTGGACGGGAGCTCCTACAATGAGCAGTTCTTC
TRBV28	TRBD1	TRBJ1-5	.	CASTLWTGNQPQHF	TGTGCCAGCACCCTGTGGACAGGGAATCAGCCCCAGCATTTT
TRBV5-1	.	TRBJ1-2	once	CASSAYRENGYTF	TGCGCCAGCAGCGCCTACAGAGAAAATGGCTACACCTTC
TRBV6-1	.	TRBJ2-1	.	CASSPEPISINEQFF	TGTGCCAGCAGTCCCGAGCCAATTTCCATCAATGAGCAGTTCTTC
TRBV20-1	.	TRBJ2-7	.	CSARSNYEQYF	TGCAGTGCTAGAAGCAATTACGAGCAGTACTTC